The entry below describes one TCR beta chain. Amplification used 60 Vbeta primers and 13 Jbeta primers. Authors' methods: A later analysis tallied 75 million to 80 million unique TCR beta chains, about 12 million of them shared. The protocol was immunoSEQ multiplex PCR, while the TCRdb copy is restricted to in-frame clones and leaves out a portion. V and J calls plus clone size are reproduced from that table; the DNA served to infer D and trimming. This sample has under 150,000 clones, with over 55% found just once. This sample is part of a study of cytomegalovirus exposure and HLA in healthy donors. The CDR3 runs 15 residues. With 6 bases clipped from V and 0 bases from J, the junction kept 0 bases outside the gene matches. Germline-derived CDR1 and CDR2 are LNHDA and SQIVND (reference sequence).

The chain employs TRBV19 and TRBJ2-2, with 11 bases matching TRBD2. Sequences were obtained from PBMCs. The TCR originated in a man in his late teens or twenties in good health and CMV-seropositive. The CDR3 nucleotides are TGTGCCAGTAGACTAGCGGGGGCGAACACCGGGGAGCTGTTTTTT. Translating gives CASRLAGANTGELFF.